The 30 T cell receptor beta chains listed next were all sequenced from one sample in a study of post-analysis software for immune sequencing data. Overall study results and limits: Roughly 5 TRBV segments, TRBV5-6, TRBV5-1 and TRBV20-1 among them, were found more frequent in patients than controls.

These TCRs are of unknown antigen specificity. Unique molecular identifiers were present in the TCR beta cDNA libraries. TCRdb re-called the PCR reads through MiXCR, storing one row per CDR3 protein. This sample has hundreds of thousands of distinct CDR3 sequences, with around 27% found just once. The material sequenced was blood. Receptors originate from a girl aged 10 to 17 with multiple sclerosis.

This clonotype has a handful of counts. The J gene is TRBJ2-3, the V gene TRBV20-1; D may be TRBD1 (7 bases). Trimming removed 3 bases at V and 9 bases at J, with 19 bases between. The germline V gene has CDR1 DFQATT and CDR2 SNEGSKA (reference sequence). The CDR3 is made up of 14 amino acids. CDR3 protein: CSAREGAVTVTQYF. The CDR3 DNA follows: TGCAGTGCTAGGGAGGGGGCCGTCACAGTCACGCAGTATTTT.

This rearrangement joins TRBV7-2 to TRBJ2-2; 10 nucleotides match TRBD2. The trim removed 4 bases at V and 0 bases at J, leaving 2 bases unmatched. CDR3 length: 16 residues. Germline V gene sequence: CDR1 SGHTA, CDR2 FQGNSA. Written as DNA, the CDR3 is TGTGCCAGCAGCTCCCTAGCGGGGGCGAACACCGGGGAGCTGTTTTTT. As protein: CASSSLAGANTGELFF.

This clonotype appeared a few times. The V and J genes are TRBV6-2 or TRBV6-3 and TRBJ1-5; D is possibly TRBD1 (6 bases). CDR1 is MNHEY, CDR2 SVGEGT, per germline. This CDR3 spans 16 amino acids. Trimming cost V 2 bases and J 5 bases, with 16 bases left between them. The CDR3 reads CASSYVRGGGYQPQHF. The CDR3, as DNA: TGTGCCAGCAGTTACGTTCGAGGGGGAGGCTATCAGCCCCAGCATTTT.

Only a few counts were recorded for this clonotype. The chain employs TRBV29-1 and TRBJ2-1, with TRBD2 identical over 12 bases. The CDR3 covers 18 residues. V dropped 7 bases and J dropped 1; count of bases not matched to a gene: 14. Germline V gene lookup returns CDR1 SQVTM and CDR2 ANQGSEA. The CDR3 sequence is CSAMTSGSRHSSYNEQFF. The CDR3 DNA reads as TGCAGCGCAATGACTAGCGGGAGCCGACATAGTTCCTACAATGAGCAGTTCTTC.

The J gene is TRBJ1-2, the V gene TRBV29-1; the match to TRBD1 covers 8 bases. The CDR3 sequence is 15 residues long. Germline-derived CDR1 and CDR2 are SQVTM and ANQGSEA. After removal of 7 bases from V and 4 bases from J, the junction contained 14 bases not matched to a gene. CDR3 loop: CSAGARLTGAYGYTF. DNA of the CDR3: TGCAGCGCCGGGGCCAGATTGACAGGGGCCTATGGCTACACCTTC.

This clonotype turned up a few times. The chain is built from TRBV5-1 and TRBJ2-4, with D possibly TRBD1 on 5 matching bases. The CDR3 totals 13 residues. Looked up from germline, CDR1 is SGHRS and CDR2 is YFSETQ. Deletions cut 4 bases from V and 2 bases from J, with 7 bases between. CDR3 amino acids: CASSRQSKNIQYF. CDR3 nucleotide sequence: TGCGCCAGCAGCAGACAGTCCAAAAACATTCAGTACTTC.

There are a few counts of this clonotype. The rearrangement links TRBV4-3 to TRBJ2-5, with TRBD2 matching 14 bases. The CDR3 runs 17 residues. The V and J ends lost 3 bases and 4 bases, in that order; junction bases with no gene match: 7. CDR1 LGHNA and CDR2 YSLEER come from the germline V gene. Here the CDR3 reads CASSQYQGLAGAETQYF. The CDR3 bases are TGCGCCAGCAGCCAGTACCAGGGACTAGCGGGAGCAGAGACCCAGTACTTC.

The V call is TRBV27, the J call TRBJ1-6, with D possibly TRBD1 on 5 matching bases. The germline V and J ends were trimmed by 4 bases and 8 bases, with 12 bases remaining between them. This CDR3 region has 14 residues. Germline lookup yields CDR1 MNHEY and CDR2 SMNVEV (reference sequence). CDR3 DNA: TGTGCCAGCAGTTGGAGCCTGGGGGATTCACCCCTCCACTTT. This codes for CASSWSLGDSPLHF.

The chain links TRBV29-1 to TRBJ1-1; D is perhaps TRBD1 (5 bases). Germline V gene lookup returns CDR1 SQVTM and CDR2 ANQGSEA. Trimming shortened V by 4 bases and J by 6 bases, and 15 bases separated the two germline ends. The CDR3 extends over 13 amino acids. Here the CDR3 DNA reads TGCAGCGTTGGGCGCAGGGTTAGCCCTGAAGCTTTCTTT. This translates into CSVGRRVSPEAFF.

This clonotype was seen only a few times. The chain couples TRBV9 to TRBJ2-6; 9 positions agree with TRBD1. The V gene's germline CDR1 is SGDLS and CDR2 YYNGEE. Trimming at V came to 4 bases and at J to 1 base, leaving 18 bases not matched to a gene. This CDR3 region has 21 residues. The CDR3 region is CASSPRLYFDRGISGANVLTF. CDR3 in DNA: TGTGCCAGCAGCCCACGACTCTATTTTGACAGGGGGATATCTGGGGCCAACGTCCTGACTTTC.

CDR3 sequence reads: CASSSQGPGSEAFF. The CDR3 nucleotides are TGTGCCAGCAGCTCCCAAGGCCCGGGGTCTGAAGCTTTCTTT. J is TRBJ1-1 and V is TRBV7-9, with D unclear. Germline values: CDR1 SEHNR, CDR2 FQNEAQ (reference sequence). This CDR3 region has 14 residues. With 4 bases removed from V and 6 bases from J, the gap between germline ends came to 15 bases. Combining the CDR3 with reference TRBV7-9 and TRBJ1-1 gives the whole variable domain DTGVSQNPRHKITKRGQNVTFRCDPISEHNRLYWYRQTLGQGPEFLTYFQNEAQLEKSRLLSDRFSAERPKGSFSTLEIQRTEQGDSAMYLCASSSQGPGSEAFFGQGTRLTVV.

J is TRBJ1-2 and V is TRBV20-1, with 10 bases that match TRBD1. CDR3 length equals 16 residues. Looked up from germline, CDR1 is DFQATT and CDR2 is SNEGSKA (reference sequence). V shed 4 bases, J shed 4 bases, and the junction held 12 bases outside the gene matches. CDR3 sequence reads: CSATGPTGGYGYGYTF. In DNA, the CDR3 is TGCAGTGCTACCGGCCCGACAGGGGGCTACGGCTATGGCTACACCTTC.

The chain is built from TRBV4-1 and TRBJ2-4; tentative D call: TRBD2 (7 bases). The V gene lost 2 bases and the J gene lost 0 bases, with 14 bases spanning the gap. The V gene's germline CDR1 is MGHRA and CDR2 YSYEKL. The CDR3 totals 17 residues. CDR3 DNA: TGCGCCAGCAGCCAACTTGCGGGGGCCTTAGCCAAAAACATTCAGTACTTC. Its protein product is CASSQLAGALAKNIQYF.

This clonotype was detected ten times or more. This chain links TRBV5-1 with TRBJ2-1; 7 nucleotides agree with TRBD2. V gave up 4 bases and J gave up 5 bases; unmatched junction bases: 15. CDR1 is SGHRS, CDR2 YFSETQ, per germline. The CDR3 has 17 residues. Here the CDR3 reads CASSLALSPSGNNEQFF. For the CDR3, the DNA is TGCGCCAGCAGCCTGGCCTTGTCGCCTAGCGGCAACAATGAGCAGTTCTTC.

The chain employs TRBV20-1 and TRBJ2-1, with 8 bases that match TRBD2. V lost 4 bases to trimming and J lost 9 bases; unmatched junction nucleotides: 14. Germline-derived CDR1 and CDR2 are DFQATT and SNEGSKA (reference sequence). The CDR3 consists of 15 residues. CDR3: CSATHPGLDKGEQFF. CDR3 sequence (DNA): TGCAGTGCTACCCACCCGGGACTAGACAAGGGTGAGCAGTTCTTC.

The chain combines TRBV6-2 or TRBV6-3 with TRBJ1-6; D is unresolved. V was clipped by 0 bases and J by 12 bases, with 6 bases between them. This CDR3 has 12 residues. The germline V gene encodes CDR1 MNHEY and CDR2 SVGEGT. The chain's CDR3 is CASSYSIGPLHF. The DNA for the CDR3 is TGTGCCAGCAGTTACTCGATCGGACCCCTCCACTTT.

This chain uses TRBV29-1 with TRBJ2-1; 8 bases line up with TRBD1. The trim removed 4 bases at V and 4 bases at J, leaving 3 bases unmatched. Germline V gene lookup returns CDR1 SQVTM and CDR2 ANQGSEA. There are 13 residues in the CDR3. The CDR3 DNA is TGCAGCGTTGGGGGGACAGGTTACAATGAGCAGTTCTTC. Translation: CSVGGTGYNEQFF.

The rearrangement joins TRBV7-8 to TRBJ1-1; D is ambiguous. Germline CDR1 is SGHVS and CDR2 is FQNEAQ. Trimming pared 5 bases from V and 5 bases from J, leaving 21 bases between. The CDR3 loop spans 16 amino acids. The CDR3 is CASSPLQGPGRTEAFF. CDR3 DNA sequence: TGTGCCAGCAGCCCCCTCCAAGGCCCCGGGCGGACTGAAGCTTTCTTT.

This clonotype was seen a few times. The junction does not match germline at one end; this may be a read error. This chain joins TRBV29-1 and TRBJ1-4, with a tentative D call TRBD1 (6 bases). The germline CDR1 and CDR2 sequences are SQVTM and ANQGSEA. The CDR3 extends over 14 amino acids. The CDR3 is CSVERGTGNEELFF. The CDR3 DNA is TGCAGCGTTGAAAGGGGGACGGGTAATGAAGAACTGTTTTTT.

This clonotype was observed a few times. V usage is TRBV9 and J usage is TRBJ2-3, with TRBD2 matching over 11 bases. Germline CDR1 reads SGDLS; CDR2 reads YYNGEE. The CDR3 loop spans 16 amino acids. V was pared by 3 bases and J by 2 bases, with 5 bases of the junction left unmatched. CDR3 sequence reads: CASSAALAGDTDTQYF. DNA of the CDR3: TGTGCCAGCAGCGCAGCACTAGCGGGAGACACAGATACGCAGTATTTT.

The chain uses TRBV24-1 and TRBJ1-2, with 10 bases matching TRBD1. Germline V gene data show CDR1 as KGHDR and CDR2 as SFDVKD. Trimming at V came to 5 bases and at J to 8 bases, leaving 4 bases not matched to a gene. The length of the CDR3 is 13 residues. The CDR3 DNA sequence: TGTGCCACCAGTGGACAGGGGGCGGGAGGCTACACCTTC. It specifies CATSGQGAGGYTF.

There are a few counts of this clonotype. The J gene is TRBJ2-1, the V gene TRBV7-9; no firm D call. This CDR3 is built from 12 residues. The germline V gene has CDR1 SEHNR and CDR2 FQNEAQ (reference sequence). V was pared by 5 bases and J by 6 bases, with 8 bases between. CDR3 in DNA: TGTGCCAGCAGCGAAACCAGCAATGAGCAGTTCTTC. It is translated as CASSETSNEQFF.

This clonotype was recorded many times. The chain couples TRBV29-1 to TRBJ2-5; a weak D match, TRBD1 (5 bases). The CDR3 runs to 12 residues. In germline, CDR1 is SQVTM, CDR2 ANQGSEA. V lost 8 bases to trimming and J lost 5 bases, with 15 bases between them. CDR3 sequence reads: CSSWAQGETQYF. The CDR3 nucleotides read TGCAGCTCTTGGGCTCAGGGCGAGACCCAGTACTTC.

The rearrangement links TRBV4-2 to TRBJ2-2, with 10 positions matching TRBD2. Trimming at V came to 4 bases and at J to 3 bases, leaving 5 bases not matched to a gene. Germline V gene data show CDR1 as LGHNA and CDR2 as YNFKEQ. This CDR3 spans 16 amino acids. DNA for the CDR3: TGTGCCAGCAGCCCTGATAGCGGGGGGCACACCGGGGAGCTGTTTTTT. This translates into CASSPDSGGHTGELFF.

This clonotype was counted between two and nine times. This chain joins TRBV14 and TRBJ2-4; 8 bases match TRBD1. Per the germline V gene, CDR1 is SGHDN and CDR2 is FVKESK. The CDR3 has 15 amino acids. The trim removed 4 bases at V and 2 bases at J, leaving 4 bases unmatched. CDR3 DNA: TGTGCCAGCAGCCCCTGGACAGGGACCAAAAACATTCAGTACTTC. Translating it yields CASSPWTGTKNIQYF.

The chain is built from TRBV21-1 and TRBJ2-1; TRBD1, as called in the table, went unchecked against the DNA. TRBV21-1 is assigned pseudogene status. CDR3 length: 14 residues. CDR3 in amino acids: CASTRDRGGDEQFF. The CDR3 DNA is TGTGCCAGCACCCGGGACAGGGGGGGCGATGAGCAGTTCTTC.

This clonotype showed up just a few times. V and J are TRBV5-6 and TRBJ1-1; D unresolved. Germline V gives CDR1 SGHDT, CDR2 YYEEEE. This CDR3 comprises 14 residues. Trimming cost V 0 bases and J 5 bases, with 11 bases left between them. The CDR3 DNA reads TGTGCCAGCAGCTTGGCCGGCGGGCAGACTGAAGCTTTCTTT. It translates to CASSLAGGQTEAFF. The full variable domain, in which reference TRBV5-6 and TRBJ1-1 provide the parts outside the CDR3, is DAGVTQSPTHLIKTRGQQVTLRCSPKSGHDTVSWYQQALGQGPQFIFQYYEEEERQRGNFPDRFSGHQFPNYSSELNVNALLLGDSALYLCASSLAGGQTEAFFGQGTRLTVV.

This clonotype was detected only a few times. This sequence joins TRBV9 and TRBJ1-1; D is possibly TRBD1 (5 bases). Per germline, CDR1 SGDLS and CDR2 YYNGEE. CDR3 length: 16 amino acids. Trimming left V 4 bases short and J 1 base short, with 17 bases between. CDR3 nucleotides: TGTGCCAGCAGCCCTGACCCGGGACGGGGGAACACTGAAGCTTTCTTT. Its protein is CASSPDPGRGNTEAFF. Based on the CDR3 plus reference TRBV9 and TRBJ1-1, the full variable domain is DSGVTQTPKHLITATGQRVTLRCSPRSGDLSVYWYQQSLDQGLQFLIQYYNGEERAKGNILERFSAQQFPDLHSELNLSSLELGDSALYFCASSPDPGRGNTEAFFGQGTRLTVV.

The genes are TRBV7-2 and TRBJ1-5, with 10 bases fitting TRBD1. The CDR3 is 15 residues long. From germline, CDR1 is SGHTA and CDR2 FQGNSA. Trimming removed 6 bases from V and 2 bases from J; junction bases left unmatched: 4. CDR3: CASSVDRGGNQPQHF. In DNA, the CDR3 is TGTGCCAGCAGTGTGGACAGGGGGGGCAATCAGCCCCAGCATTTT.

This clonotype has just a few counts. The rearrangement uses TRBV10-3 and TRBJ1-2, with 8 bases aligning to TRBD1. J was trimmed by 5 bases and V by 3 bases; bases with no gene match: 8. Germline CDR1 and CDR2: ENHRY and SYGVKD. CDR3 length: 15 residues. In nucleotides, the CDR3 is TGTGCCATCAGTGATACCCCAGGGGGCGCGTATGGCTACACCTTC. Translating it yields CAISDTPGGAYGYTF.